The TCR beta chain described here comes from a study of graft-versus-host responses after intestinal transplantation. Study at large: All recipients got anti-thymocyte globulin induction, then tacrolimus and steroids for approximately three years. Whole-study results and caveats: GvH clones surfaced in recipient marrow, some emerging earlier in ileum or blood.

Some clones are missing from TCRdb's copy, which holds only in-frame ones; the method was immunoSEQ multiplex PCR. The sample includes some 120,000 clones, approximately 90% of them seen just once. CDR3 size: 13 residues. V was shortened by 7 bases and J by 7 bases, with 13 bases between the two germline ends. Germline assignment: CDR1 MNHNY and CDR2 SVGAGI (reference sequence). Concerning this clone itself: What it binds is unknown.

Material: unstimulated CD4+ T cells sorted from spleen or lymph node cells, obtained before transplant. The source is a human donor who was the organ donor for an intestinal transplant. V is TRBV6-6 and J is TRBJ1-4; tentative D call: TRBD1 (5 bases). CDR3 in amino acids: CASMVRVSEKLFF. Written as DNA, the CDR3 is TGTGCCAGCATGGTCAGGGTCAGTGAAAAACTGTTTTTT.